This is a list of T cell receptor beta chains from one sample in a study of OX40 agonist ivuxolimab in advanced cancers. Assay: immunoSEQ multiplex PCR; the TCRdb copy retains only in-frame clones and omits some. This repertoire shows roughly 34,000 clones, about 92% found once; its top ten account for 36%. Sequencing used CD4+ or CD8+ T cells sorted from blood, obtained in a trial of the OX40 agonist ivuxolimab. The source is an adult with an advanced solid tumor such as melanoma, head and neck, liver or kidney cancer. The CDR3 runs from the conserved cysteine through the conserved F or W. D genes are given only for firm matches. For some rows the clone size is stated as once, few or many, or as a class when expanded; others skip it.

TRBJ2-7 TRBV27 . TRBD2 TGTGCCAGCAGTCCGGGACTAGCCGGTTACGAGCAGTACTTC CASSPGLAGYEQYF
TRBJ1-2 TRBV20-1 . TRBD1 TGCAGTGCCAAGACAGGGTCTGGCTACACCTTC CSAKTGSGYTF
TRBJ1-2 TRBV4-1 . . TGCGCCAGCAGCCAACCAAGACATGGCTACACCTTC CASSQPRHGYTF
TRBJ1-2 TRBV6-1 . . TGTGCCAGCAGTGAAGGTTGGCCAGGGACTATCTATGGCTACACCTTC CASSEGWPGTIYGYTF
TRBJ2-7 TRBV29-1 . TRBD2 TGCAGCGTTGAAGATAGTACTAGCGGGGATTTTTTCGAGCAGTACTTC CSVEDSTSGDFFEQYF
TRBJ2-5 TRBV7-9 . . TGTGCCAGCAGCTTAGAGTGGGAGACCCAGTACTTC CASSLEWETQYF
TRBJ2-3 TRBV11-1 . . TGTGCCAGCAGCGGGAGCCTGGATAGCACAGATACGCAGTATTTT CASSGSLDSTDTQYF
TRBJ1-5 TRBV6-5 . . TGTGCCAGCAGTTCGTCAGTGTATAGCAATCAGCCCCAGCATTTT CASSSSVYSNQPQHF
TRBJ1-1 TRBV6-1 . . TGTGCCAGCAGCGACGCAGGGCTTGACACTGAAGCTTTCTTT CASSDAGLDTEAFF
TRBJ2-1 TRBV27 . . TGTGCCAGCAGTTCCGGCGGTTACAATGAGCAGTTCTTC CASSSGGYNEQFF
TRBJ1-1 TRBV5-1 once . TGCGCCAGCAGCACGGACGACTTGAACACTGAAGCTTTCTTT CASSTDDLNTEAFF
TRBJ2-1 TRBV11-2 once TRBD2 TGTGCCAGCAGCTTACTAGCGGGAAACAATGAGCAGTTCTTC CASSLLAGNNEQFF
TRBJ2-5 TRBV29-1 . TRBD2 TGCAGCGTTGTGGACGGGGGGGAGACGTACCAAGAGACCCAGTACTTC CSVVDGGETYQETQYF
TRBJ2-7 TRBV19 few . TGTGCCAGTAGTTTCTCCGACGAGCAGTACTTC CASSFSDEQYF
TRBJ2-5 TRBV28 . TRBD2 TGTGCCAGCAGTTTATGGACTAGCGGGAGTATTGAGACCCAGTACTTC CASSLWTSGSIETQYF
TRBJ1-4 TRBV30 . . TGTGCCTGGAGTGTACGGGGGGGACTTCAAAAACTGTTTTTT CAWSVRGGLQKLFF
TRBJ2-5 TRBV11-2 . TRBD1 TGTGCCAGCAGCTTAGAGTCCGGGACAGAAGAGACCCAGTACTTC CASSLESGTEETQYF
TRBJ1-1 TRBV2 . . TGTGCCAGCAGTGAAACCGTACAGCGGTTGGGCACTGAAGCTTTCTTT CASSETVQRLGTEAFF
TRBJ2-1 TRBV27 . . TGTGCCAGCAGTTTCTACAATGAGCAGTTCTTC CASSFYNEQFF
TRBJ2-7 TRBV19 . TRBD1 TGTGCCAGTAGCCAACAGGGGTACGAGCAGTACTTC CASSQQGYEQYF
TRBJ2-3 TRBV6-4 . TRBD2 TGTGCCAGCAGTGAGATAGCGGGGGGCACAACAGATACGCAGTATTTT CASSEIAGGTTDTQYF
TRBJ2-7 TRBV5-4 once . TGTGCCAGCAGCTTGGGGGGGCGGGCCGAGCAGTACTTC CASSLGGRAEQYF
TRBJ2-1 TRBV19 . TRBD1 TGTGCCAGTAGTAACGACAGGGGCTCCTACAATGAGCAGTTCTTC CASSNDRGSYNEQFF
TRBJ2-6 TRBV6-4 . TRBD2 TGTGCCAGCAGTGACTCTGGGACTAGCGGGAGCTCTGGGGCCAACGTCCTGACTTTC CASSDSGTSGSSGANVLTF
TRBJ2-7 TRBV6-1 . TRBD2 TGTGCCAGCAGTACAGAATGGGAGGGCAACCACGAGCAGTACTTC CASSTEWEGNHEQYF
TRBJ2-2 TRBV9 . . TGTGCCAGCAGCGTATCGGGGGCCGGGGAGCTGTTTTTT CASSVSGAGELFF
TRBJ2-1 TRBV2 . TRBD2 TGTGCCAGTGGTGGAGTCCGCGGGAGGTTCTTC CASGGVRGRFF
TRBJ2-6 TRBV7-6 . . TGTGCCAGCAGCCTCCGGGGGGACAGGAGCATCTCTGGGGCCAACGTCCTGACTTTC CASSLRGDRSISGANVLTF
TRBJ1-4 TRBV25-1 . TRBD1 TGTGCCAGCAGTGAATATGGGACAGGGTTGCATGAAAAACTGTTTTTT CASSEYGTGLHEKLFF
TRBJ2-3 TRBV20-1 . . TGCAGGGCAGCAGGAGATACGCAGTATTTT CRAAGDTQYF
TRBJ2-6 TRBV5-4 . . TGTGCCAGCAGCCCCGGGAGAGGGGCCAACGTCCTGACTTTC CASSPGRGANVLTF
TRBJ1-2 TRBV21-1 . . TGTGCCGGGGTGGGCAGGGGCTATGGCTACACCTTC CAGVGRGYGYTF
TRBJ2-7 TRBV23-1 . . TGCGCCAGCAGTCAACTTGAGAGGAGACAAGGGAGATCCTACGAGCAGTACTTC CASSQLERRQGRSYEQYF
TRBJ2-7 TRBV7-9 . . TGTGCCAGCAGCTCCCGACAGACCTACGAGCAGTACTTC CASSSRQTYEQYF
TRBJ2-1 TRBV27 . . TGTGCCAGCAGTTCCTCTTTTAGCTCCTACAATGAGCAGTTCTTC CASSSSFSSYNEQFF
TRBJ2-7 TRBV5-1 . . TGCGCCAGCAGCTTGGAGGCCGGAAACTACGAGCAGTACTTC CASSLEAGNYEQYF
TRBJ2-5 TRBV7-9 . TRBD1 TGTGCCAGCAGCTCCGGGACAGGGCAAGAGACCCAGTACTTC CASSSGTGQETQYF
TRBJ2-1 TRBV11-3 . . TGTGCCAGCTCAGGGGGGCAAAACAATGAGCAGTTCTTC CASSGGQNNEQFF
TRBJ2-1 TRBV11-2 . TRBD2 TGTGCCAGCAGCTTAGGGGTAGCGGGAGTCTACAATGAGCAGTTCTTC CASSLGVAGVYNEQFF
TRBJ2-7 TRBV2 . . TGTGCCAGCAGAGAGGAGGGGTTTGAAGAGCAGTACTTC CASREEGFEEQYF
TRBJ1-1 TRBV7-9 . . TGTGCCAGCAGCACGATGGGGCTGCCTGAAGCTTTCTTT CASSTMGLPEAFF